This is a list of T cell receptor beta chains from one sample in a study of T cell repertoires in cytomegalovirus infection. These TCRs' antigens remain unknown. TCRdb processed the reads anew with MiXCR; each CDR3 protein has one entry. The sample consists of about 830,000 distinct CDR3 sequences, less than 35% of them appearing once. The sequencing here drew on cultured CD8+ T cells from PBMCs, taken from culture after CMV antigen stimulation. Every receptor here comes from a human donor in good health (CMV status not recorded). Some clones in this sample may be carry-over from other donors' samples. Both conserved end residues are part of each CDR3. The D gene is left open where the match is weak. Rows may omit the clone size; those that give it use once, few, many or a size class.

d_gene: .; v_gene: TRBV19; abundance: many; j_gene: TRBJ2-1; CDR3aa: CASSIGTTSYNEQFF; CDR3nt: TGTGCCAGTAGTATAGGGACAACATCCTACAATGAGCAGTTCTTC
d_gene: .; v_gene: TRBV25-1; abundance: .; j_gene: TRBJ2-7; CDR3aa: CASRIDKEPYEQYF; CDR3nt: TGTGCCAGCAGGATAGACAAGGAACCCTACGAGCAGTACTTC
d_gene: .; v_gene: TRBV7-9; abundance: many; j_gene: TRBJ2-1; CDR3aa: CASSFNWDEQFF; CDR3nt: TGTGCCAGCAGCTTCAACTGGGATGAGCAGTTCTTC
d_gene: TRBD1; v_gene: TRBV7-6; abundance: few; j_gene: TRBJ2-1; CDR3aa: CASSTGEYNEQFF; CDR3nt: TGTGCCAGCAGTACAGGGGAATACAATGAGCAGTTCTTC
d_gene: .; v_gene: TRBV27; abundance: .; j_gene: TRBJ2-7; CDR3aa: CASSLDPLREQYF; CDR3nt: TGTGCCAGCAGTTTGGACCCTCTTCGCGAGCAGTACTTC
d_gene: TRBD1; v_gene: TRBV5-5; abundance: few; j_gene: TRBJ1-2; CDR3aa: CASSWDRRDGYTF; CDR3nt: TGTGCCAGCAGCTGGGACAGGAGGGATGGCTACACCTTC
d_gene: .; v_gene: TRBV2; abundance: .; j_gene: TRBJ2-1; CDR3aa: CASSERIEQFF; CDR3nt: TGTGCCAGCAGTGAGAGGATTGAGCAGTTCTTC
d_gene: TRBD2; v_gene: TRBV7-9; abundance: .; j_gene: TRBJ2-3; CDR3aa: CASSPSTSADTQYF; CDR3nt: TGTGCCAGCAGCCCTTCGACTAGCGCAGATACGCAGTATTTT
d_gene: .; v_gene: TRBV27; abundance: .; j_gene: TRBJ2-1; CDR3aa: CASRLRDIYNEQFF; CDR3nt: TGTGCCAGCAGACTAAGGGACATATACAATGAGCAGTTCTTC
d_gene: .; v_gene: TRBV28; abundance: .; j_gene: TRBJ2-3; CDR3aa: CASSLLAGRGIDTQYF; CDR3nt: TGTGCCAGCAGTTTATTAGCAGGCCGCGGGATTGATACGCAGTATTTT
d_gene: TRBD1; v_gene: TRBV27; abundance: .; j_gene: TRBJ1-5; CDR3aa: CASRSTTQGAVVGNQPQHF; CDR3nt: TGTGCCAGCAGATCGACCACTCAGGGGGCAGTTGTCGGCAATCAGCCCCAGCATTTT
d_gene: .; v_gene: TRBV7-2; abundance: many; j_gene: TRBJ2-1; CDR3aa: CASSPAVNEQFF; CDR3nt: TGTGCCAGCAGCCCAGCGGTCAATGAGCAGTTCTTC
d_gene: .; v_gene: TRBV28; abundance: few; j_gene: TRBJ2-3; CDR3aa: CASSPETGVDTQYF; CDR3nt: TGTGCCAGCAGTCCTGAGACAGGTGTGGATACGCAGTATTTT
d_gene: .; v_gene: TRBV12-3/TRBV12-4; abundance: .; j_gene: TRBJ2-1; CDR3aa: CASRWTDSYNEQFF; CDR3nt: TGTGCCAGCAGGTGGACAGATTCCTACAATGAGCAGTTCTTC
d_gene: .; v_gene: TRBV11-3; abundance: few; j_gene: TRBJ2-2; CDR3aa: CASSSLTGAAGELFF; CDR3nt: TGTGCCAGCAGCTCACTCACCGGAGCGGCCGGGGAGCTGTTTTTT
d_gene: TRBD1; v_gene: TRBV5-8; abundance: few; j_gene: TRBJ1-5; CDR3aa: CASSWGGTGGNQPQHF; CDR3nt: TGTGCCAGCAGCTGGGGCGGGACAGGGGGCAATCAGCCCCAGCATTTT
d_gene: TRBD2; v_gene: TRBV6-6; abundance: .; j_gene: TRBJ2-7; CDR3aa: CASSYDLAGMNKYEQYF; CDR3nt: TGTGCCAGCAGTTACGATCTAGCGGGGATGAACAAATACGAGCAGTACTTC
d_gene: .; v_gene: TRBV24-1; abundance: .; j_gene: TRBJ2-3; CDR3aa: CATSDPGSLADTQYF; CDR3nt: TGTGCCACCAGTGACCCTGGGTCCTTGGCAGATACGCAGTATTTT
d_gene: .; v_gene: TRBV5-4; abundance: .; j_gene: TRBJ2-1; CDR3aa: CASSQSEYNEQFF; CDR3nt: TGTGCCAGCAGCCAATCGGAATACAATGAGCAGTTCTTC
d_gene: TRBD1; v_gene: TRBV6-2/TRBV6-3; abundance: .; j_gene: TRBJ1-5; CDR3aa: CANSFTVPGQSNQPQHF; CDR3nt: TGTGCCAACAGTTTTACCGTCCCGGGACAGAGCAATCAGCCCCAGCATTTT
d_gene: .; v_gene: TRBV6-6; abundance: .; j_gene: TRBJ1-6; CDR3aa: CASSYSPEGGNSPLHF; CDR3nt: TGTGCCAGCAGTTACTCTCCAGAGGGAGGGAATTCACCCCTCCACTTT
d_gene: .; v_gene: TRBV4-1; abundance: .; j_gene: TRBJ1-1; CDR3aa: CASSQEDLGTEAFF; CDR3nt: TGCGCCAGCAGCCAAGAGGACTTGGGCACTGAAGCTTTCTTT
d_gene: .; v_gene: TRBV6-6; abundance: few; j_gene: TRBJ2-1; CDR3aa: CATTDSNEQFF; CDR3nt: TGTGCCACCACGGACAGTAATGAGCAGTTCTTC
d_gene: TRBD2; v_gene: TRBV7-2; abundance: .; j_gene: TRBJ2-5; CDR3aa: CASSPLPPLAGPRETQYF; CDR3nt: TGTGCCAGCAGCCCCCTCCCCCCCCTAGCGGGCCCCCGGGAGACCCAGTACTTC
d_gene: .; v_gene: TRBV24-1; abundance: .; j_gene: TRBJ2-5; CDR3aa: CATSEGETQYF; CDR3nt: TGTGCCACCAGTGAGGGGGAGACCCAGTACTTC
d_gene: .; v_gene: TRBV5-4; abundance: once; j_gene: TRBJ2-5; CDR3aa: CASSSRQDDRETQYF; CDR3nt: TGTGCCAGCAGCAGTCGACAGGACGACAGAGAGACCCAGTACTTC
d_gene: .; v_gene: TRBV7-9; abundance: few; j_gene: TRBJ2-1; CDR3aa: CASSRDTSYNEQFF; CDR3nt: TGTGCCAGCAGTCGGGATACCTCCTACAATGAGCAGTTCTTC
d_gene: .; v_gene: TRBV7-3; abundance: few; j_gene: TRBJ2-3; CDR3aa: CASSLSSPLSQRHGTQYF; CDR3nt: TGTGCCAGCAGCTTATCGTCACCGTTGAGTCAGCGGCACGGTACGCAGTATTTT
d_gene: TRBD2; v_gene: TRBV4-1; abundance: few; j_gene: TRBJ2-1; CDR3aa: CASSQVTSGDNEQFF; CDR3nt: TGCGCCAGCAGCCAAGTCACTAGCGGGGACAATGAGCAGTTCTTC
d_gene: .; v_gene: TRBV29-1; abundance: .; j_gene: TRBJ1-1; CDR3aa: CSVRSTEAFF; CDR3nt: TGCAGCGTTCGGAGCACTGAAGCTTTCTTT
d_gene: .; v_gene: TRBV4-1; abundance: few; j_gene: TRBJ1-2; CDR3aa: CASSQVMGSYGYTF; CDR3nt: TGCGCCAGCAGCCAAGTAATGGGGTCCTATGGCTACACCTTC
d_gene: .; v_gene: TRBV20-1; abundance: few; j_gene: TRBJ2-7; CDR3aa: CSFGDDSYEQYF; CDR3nt: TGCAGCTTTGGGGACGACTCCTACGAGCAGTACTTC
d_gene: .; v_gene: TRBV29-1; abundance: few; j_gene: TRBJ2-1; CDR3aa: CSWGVNEQFF; CDR3nt: TGCAGCTGGGGCGTGAATGAGCAGTTCTTC
d_gene: TRBD2; v_gene: TRBV7-3; abundance: .; j_gene: TRBJ2-3; CDR3aa: CARLTSGDQIGDTDTQYF; CDR3nt: TGTGCCAGGCTGACTAGCGGGGATCAAATTGGAGACACAGATACGCAGTATTTT
d_gene: .; v_gene: TRBV4-1; abundance: .; j_gene: TRBJ2-3; CDR3aa: CASSQDRLSTDTQYF; CDR3nt: TGCGCCAGCAGCCAAGATCGGCTGAGCACAGATACGCAGTATTTT
d_gene: .; v_gene: TRBV7-8; abundance: many; j_gene: TRBJ2-3; CDR3aa: CASSQRWGETDTQYF; CDR3nt: TGTGCCAGCAGCCAACGCTGGGGGGAGACAGATACGCAGTATTTT
d_gene: TRBD2; v_gene: TRBV6-8; abundance: once; j_gene: TRBJ2-2; CDR3aa: CASSLLWLAGAVTGELFF; CDR3nt: TGTGCCAGCAGTTTACTCTGGCTAGCGGGGGCGGTCACCGGGGAGCTGTTTTTT
d_gene: TRBD1; v_gene: TRBV28; abundance: .; j_gene: TRBJ1-2; CDR3aa: CASSERGLPGGYTF; CDR3nt: TGTGCCAGCAGTGAGAGGGGGCTTCCGGGCGGCTACACCTTC
d_gene: TRBD1; v_gene: TRBV7-6; abundance: many; j_gene: TRBJ1-6; CDR3aa: CASSQTGPYNSPLHF; CDR3nt: TGTGCCAGCAGCCAGACAGGGCCTTATAATTCACCCCTCCACTTT
d_gene: .; v_gene: TRBV12-3/TRBV12-4; abundance: few; j_gene: TRBJ1-5; CDR3aa: CASSSLPQPQHF; CDR3nt: TGTGCCAGCAGTTCCCTACCTCAGCCCCAGCATTTT
d_gene: TRBD2; v_gene: TRBV6-6; abundance: many; j_gene: TRBJ2-1; CDR3aa: CASSYTGGAGNEQFF; CDR3nt: TGTGCCAGCAGTTACACCGGGGGGGCGGGCAATGAGCAGTTCTTC
d_gene: .; v_gene: TRBV6-5; abundance: .; j_gene: TRBJ1-1; CDR3aa: CASSYSVGANRNTEAFF; CDR3nt: TGTGCCAGCAGTTACTCGGTGGGGGCTAACAGGAACACTGAAGCTTTCTTT